Below, one T cell receptor (beta chain) is given with its context. This record belongs to a study of blood T cell repertoires in COVID-19. V was pared by 1 base and J by 3 bases, with 5 bases of the junction left unmatched. This CDR3 region has 15 residues. Germline lookup yields CDR1 MNHEY and CDR2 SMNVEV (reference sequence). Original analysis: From reference gene primer amplification, estimates of nucleated cell counts were derived. Generated by immunoSEQ multiplex PCR, the TCRdb table keeps only in-frame clones and is missing some. V, J and clone size reflect that table, while D and trimming were determined from the DNA. Among about 270,000 clones listed, around four fifths were seen once.

The clonotype originates from a woman aged 50 to 65 with active or convalescent COVID-19. Sequenced sample: peripheral blood. The V gene is TRBV27, the J gene TRBJ2-7; 8 bases are shared with TRBD2. CDR3 nucleotide sequence: TGTGCCAGCAGTTTATTACCGGGACTAGTCTACGAGCAGTACTTC. Encoded protein: CASSLLPGLVYEQYF.